Listed below are T cell receptor beta chains from one sample, sequenced in a study of T cell clonotyping in hematopoietic cell transplantation. Repertoires were generated with immunoSEQ multiplex PCR, while TCRdb's copy carries only in-frame clones and drops some. The profile shows about 5,300 clones, more than 25% of them singletons. This specimen consisted of peripheral blood mononuclear cells, obtained 180 days after allogeneic stem cell transplant. These receptors were taken from a male patient in his 40s who had an allogeneic stem cell transplant from an unrelated donor, so the T cells may come from the graft donor. Some clones in this sample may be carry-over from other donors' samples. Each CDR3 is given with its conserved first and last residue. Fields, in order: J gene, D gene, V gene, clone size, CDR3 DNA, CDR3 protein. D genes are given only for firm matches. Rows give clone size only sometimes, using once, few, many, or a class for an expanded clone.

TRBJ2-7	TRBD2	TRBV20-1	once	TGCAGTGGCGGGGGGCCGGGGGAGCAGTACTTC	CSGGGPGEQYF
TRBJ2-7	.	TRBV27	.	TGTGCCAGCAGTTTAAAGGTGGAATACGAGCAGTACTTC	CASSLKVEYEQYF
TRBJ1-5	.	TRBV4-1	once	TGCGCCAGCAGCCTCGTTGTCAGGGGCGAGCGGCCCCAGCATTTT	CASSLVVRGERPQHF
TRBJ2-5	.	TRBV28	.	TGTGCCAGCAGCCCCCTCGGTATAGAAGAGACCCAGTACTTC	CASSPLGIEETQYF
TRBJ1-5	.	TRBV28	.	TGTGCCAGCACCGGGACAAGTCATAGCAATCAGCCCCAGCACTTT	CASTGTSHSNQPQHF
TRBJ2-7	TRBD1	TRBV28	.	TGTGCCAGCAGAACCCGGGACAGGTCCTACGAGCAGTACTTC	CASRTRDRSYEQYF
TRBJ1-2	.	TRBV30	.	TGTGCCTGGAGTACCGGAGGGAGCTATGGCTACACCTTC	CAWSTGGSYGYTF
TRBJ1-5	.	TRBV30	.	TGTGCCTGGAGTGTTGATAGCAATCAGCCCCAGCATTTT	CAWSVDSNQPQHF
TRBJ1-3	TRBD1	TRBV30	medium-sized	TGTGCCTGGAGTAAGGCAGGGGGCGCTTTTTCCGGAAACACCATATATTTT	CAWSKAGGAFSGNTIYF
TRBJ2-5	.	TRBV7-2	.	TGTGCCAGCAGCGTAGGTCGGCAAGAGACCCAGTACTTC	CASSVGRQETQYF
TRBJ1-2	.	TRBV30	.	TGTGCCGGGACCTTACGGGGCGTAGGCTATGGCTACACCTTC	CAGTLRGVGYGYTF
TRBJ1-4	TRBD1	TRBV4-3	.	TGCGCCAGCAGCCCTACAGGGGGGACAGGGGGTGAAAAACTGTTTTTT	CASSPTGGTGGEKLFF
TRBJ2-7	TRBD2	TRBV7-9	.	TGTGCCAGCAGCCCGAGACTAGCGGAGTTC	CASSPRLAEF
TRBJ1-2	.	TRBV2	few	TGTGCCAGCAGGGCCCACTATGGCTACACCTTC	CASRAHYGYTF
TRBJ2-7	TRBD1	TRBV25-1	few	TGTGCCAGCAGTGGTTTACAGGGGGCGGACGAGCAGTACTTC	CASSGLQGADEQYF
TRBJ2-5	TRBD1	TRBV6-4	.	TGTGCCAGCAGTCCTACAGGGGGCCGTGAGACCCAGTACTTC	CASSPTGGRETQYF
TRBJ2-6	.	TRBV2	.	TGTGCCAGCACCCGAGCCTTCTCTGGGGCCAACGTCCTGACTTTC	CASTRAFSGANVLTF
TRBJ2-7	.	TRBV7-2	.	TGTGCCAGCAGCAGGGGGACGGACTCCTACGAGCAGTACTTC	CASSRGTDSYEQYF
TRBJ1-6	TRBD1	TRBV6-5	.	TGTGCCAGCAGTTCCCCGGGACAGCCTAGTAATTCACCCCTCCACTTT	CASSSPGQPSNSPLHF
TRBJ1-3	.	TRBV30	.	TGTGCCTGGAGTGTATCGAGGGGCACTGCCATATATTTT	CAWSVSRGTAIYF
TRBJ1-1	.	TRBV28	.	TGTGCCAGCAGTACCAACGGTGGCACTGAAGCTTTCTTT	CASSTNGGTEAFF
TRBJ1-2	.	TRBV30	.	TGTGCCTGGAGTTACAGGGCCGACCTCTATGGCTACACCTTC	CAWSYRADLYGYTF
TRBJ2-2	.	TRBV29-1	.	TGCAGCGCCCAACGTGCGGGGTTGCGGGAGCTGTTTTTT	CSAQRAGLRELFF
TRBJ2-7	TRBD2	TRBV4-1	.	TGCGCCAGCAGCCAAGATGGGGTGGGACTAGACGTGTACTTC	CASSQDGVGLDVYF
TRBJ1-5	.	TRBV30	few	TGTGCCTGGGCGGAAGGGTCCCGTCAGCCCCAGCATTTT	CAWAEGSRQPQHF
TRBJ1-5	.	TRBV29-1	.	TGCAGCACTTTGACAGCCCCGGGTCAGCCCCAGCATTTT	CSTLTAPGQPQHF
TRBJ2-5	TRBD2	TRBV5-6	.	TGTGCCAGCAGCGGACTAGTCACCGAGACCCAGTACTTC	CASSGLVTETQYF
TRBJ2-5	.	TRBV30	.	TGTGCCTGGAGTGTAAACAATCCGGGAGAGACCCAGTACTTC	CAWSVNNPGETQYF
TRBJ2-7	.	TRBV29-1	few	TGCAGCGTTGGGGCAGGGGACGGGCAGTACTTC	CSVGAGDGQYF